These 9 T cell receptor beta chains were sequenced from one sample in a study of Tregs in tolerant kidney transplant recipients. Related graft donors supplied nonmyeloablative bone marrow transplants, and mixed chimerism was transient. Clones were read by immunoSEQ multiplex PCR, and TCRdb kept only the in-frame ones, dropping some. The data show tens of thousands of clones, over 85% seen once. Sequenced here: CD4+ T cells from blood (PBMCs), sampled 12 months after the transplant. The receptor set was obtained from a human patient who received a combined kidney and bone marrow transplant. Some T cells may be transferred from the graft donor.

The DNA for the CDR3 is TGTGCCAGCAGCCTCTGGCAGGGGGCGCAGAGCTATGGCTACACCTTC. Translating it yields CASSLWQGAQSYGYTF. This rearrangement joins TRBV7-2 to TRBJ1-2; TRBD1 matches at 8 bases. This CDR3 is built from 16 residues. The V segment lost 5 bases and the J segment 4 bases; nucleotides outside the gene matches: 12. Looked up from germline, CDR1 is SGHTA and CDR2 is FQGNSA.

The chain is built from TRBV10-3 and TRBJ2-4; TRBD2 matches 9 bases. This CDR3 contains 16 residues. V was clipped by 3 bases and J by 4 bases; unmatched bases: 7. The germline gives CDR1 ENHRY, CDR2 SYGVKD. CDR3 coding DNA: TGTGCCATCAGTGAAGTCGCGGGGGGGCGGAAAAACATTCAGTACTTC. It codes for CAISEVAGGRKNIQYF.

This clone was seen a handful of times. The chain combines TRBV5-1 with TRBJ1-2, with TRBD1 matching over 11 bases. The CDR3 has 17 residues. J was trimmed by 4 bases and V by 3 bases; bases with no gene match: 11. The germline CDR1 and CDR2 sequences are SGHRS and YFSETQ. The CDR3: CASSYGQGAKFGYGYTF. CDR3 sequence (DNA): TGCGCCAGCAGCTACGGACAGGGGGCGAAGTTCGGCTATGGCTACACCTTC.

The V call is TRBV5-6, the J call TRBJ2-7; 7 bases align to TRBD2. Germline assignment: CDR1 SGHDT and CDR2 YYEEEE. This CDR3 has 15 amino acids. J gave up 3 bases and V 5 bases, and 11 bases lay outside the gene matches. CDR3 protein: CASSLNVGGFYEQYF. Written as DNA, the CDR3 is TGTGCCAGCAGTCTTAACGTCGGGGGGTTCTACGAGCAGTACTTC.

The genes are TRBV5-1 and TRBJ2-3, with 9 bases lining up with TRBD1. The length of the CDR3 is 17 residues. Trimming at V came to 4 bases and at J to 2 bases, leaving 11 bases not matched to a gene. Germline V gene lookup returns CDR1 SGHRS and CDR2 YFSETQ. The CDR3 here is CASSPIGQGYNTDTQYF. Here the CDR3 DNA reads TGCGCCAGCAGCCCCATAGGACAGGGGTATAACACAGATACGCAGTATTTT.

The rearrangement joins TRBV14 to TRBJ1-1, with 8 bases lining up with TRBD1. The V gene's germline CDR1 is SGHDN and CDR2 FVKESK. The junction had 5 bases not matched to a gene; V was cut back by 3 bases and J by 11 bases. This CDR3 region has 12 residues. The CDR3 here is CASSQDRVGAFF. The CDR3 DNA follows: TGTGCCAGCAGCCAGGACAGGGTGGGCGCTTTCTTT.

This chain joins TRBV18 and TRBJ2-3, with 9 bases lining up with TRBD2. V shed 4 bases, J shed 0 bases, and the junction held 5 bases outside the gene matches. Looked up from germline, CDR1 is KGHSH and CDR2 is LQKENI. This CDR3 has 16 amino acids. CDR3 in DNA: TGTGCCAGCTCACAATGGACTAGCGTAAGCACAGATACGCAGTATTTT. It yields the protein CASSQWTSVSTDTQYF.

The gene calls are TRBV7-9 and TRBJ1-5; D is unclear. CDR1 is SEHNR and CDR2 is FQNEAQ in the germline V gene (reference sequence). There are 15 residues in the CDR3. V shed 0 bases and J shed 3 bases, with 9 bases lying between them. For the CDR3, the DNA is TGTGCCAGCAGCTTAGCGGCAGGCGACAATCAGCCCCAGCATTTT. This codes for CASSLAAGDNQPQHF.

CDR3 DNA sequence: TGTGCCAGCAGTAGGACTAGCGGGGGGCTCAGCACAGATACGCAGTATTTT. Amino acids: CASSRTSGGLSTDTQYF. The chain couples TRBV7-9 to TRBJ2-3; 14 bases line up with TRBD2. There are 17 residues in the CDR3. V dropped 6 bases and J dropped 0; count of bases not matched to a gene: 5. The germline gives CDR1 SEHNR, CDR2 FQNEAQ (reference sequence).